One and the same sample provided the 6 T cell receptor beta chains below, sequenced in a study of blood T cell repertoires in COVID-19. Method: immunoSEQ multiplex PCR; TCRdb's copy keeps in-frame clones and lacks some. The table lists over 45,000 clones, 80% to 90% of them singletons. The sequenced sample was peripheral blood. Receptors were obtained from a woman older than 75 with acute or convalescent COVID-19.

The chain couples TRBV5-4 to TRBJ1-3; no definite D call. V was shortened by 2 bases and J by 6 bases, with 3 bases between the two germline ends. CDR1 and CDR2 from the germline V gene are SGHNT and YYREEE (reference sequence). The CDR3 consists of 11 residues. The CDR3 nucleotides read TGTGCCAGCAGCTTTAAAAACACCATATATTTT. Encoded protein: CASSFKNTIYF.

The chain recombines TRBV3-1 (or the pseudogene TRBV3-2) with TRBJ1-2, with a weak D call TRBD1 (5 bases). The CDR3 spans 20 residues. The V gene lost 4 bases and the J gene lost 5 bases, with 32 bases spanning the gap. Germline CDR1 and CDR2: LGHDT and YNNKEL (reference sequence). The CDR3 loop reads CASSPITPVVQGGLPYGYTF. CDR3 nucleotides: TGTGCCAGCAGCCCAATTACCCCAGTCGTTCAGGGCGGTCTCCCTTATGGCTACACCTTC.

CDR3 nucleotides: TGTGCCAGCAGCAACCGACAGGGTGAAGCTTTCTTT. Its protein is CASSNRQGEAFF. The rearrangement links TRBV7-8 to TRBJ1-1, with 7 bases aligning to TRBD1. CDR3 size: 12 residues. From germline, CDR1 is SGHVS and CDR2 FQNEAQ. J was trimmed by 7 bases and V by 5 bases; bases with no gene match: 4.

The chain recombines TRBV11-2 with TRBJ2-1; 8 bases agree with TRBD2. The germline V gene encodes CDR1 SGHAT and CDR2 FQNNGV. The CDR3 sequence is 15 residues long. V lost 2 bases and J lost 2; bases outside the gene matches: 2. In DNA, the CDR3 is TGTGCCAGCAGCTTAACGCGGGGGGCCTACAATGAGCAGTTCTTC. Protein product: CASSLTRGAYNEQFF. The variable domain in full, with the rest retrieved from reference TRBV11-2 and TRBJ2-1, is EAGVAQSPRYKIIEKRQSVAFWCNPISGHATLYWYQQILGQGPKLLIQFQNNGVVDDSQLPKDRFSAERLKGVDSTLKIQPAKLEDSAVYLCASSLTRGAYNEQFFGPGTRLTVL.

Within the sample, this clone is medium-sized. The V gene is TRBV7-2, the J gene TRBJ2-1; tentatively, D is TRBD1 (5 bases). Trimming stripped 5 bases from V and 10 bases from J, with 12 bases between. Per the germline V gene, CDR1 is SGHTA and CDR2 is FQGNSA. The CDR3 has 12 residues. CDR3 in amino acids: CASSKDRQEQFF. The DNA for the CDR3 is TGTGCCAGCAGCAAAGACAGACAGGAGCAGTTCTTC.

This clone was counted a single time. The V call is TRBV6-6, the J call TRBJ1-2, with TRBD1 as a possible D gene (6 bases). Germline CDR1 MNHNY, CDR2 SVGAGI (reference sequence). CDR3 size: 13 residues. Trimming cost V 5 bases and J 6 bases, with 13 bases left between them. The CDR3 coding sequence is TGTGCCAGCAGTCCCCCAACAGGGCATGGCTACACCTTC. Translated, it gives CASSPPTGHGYTF.